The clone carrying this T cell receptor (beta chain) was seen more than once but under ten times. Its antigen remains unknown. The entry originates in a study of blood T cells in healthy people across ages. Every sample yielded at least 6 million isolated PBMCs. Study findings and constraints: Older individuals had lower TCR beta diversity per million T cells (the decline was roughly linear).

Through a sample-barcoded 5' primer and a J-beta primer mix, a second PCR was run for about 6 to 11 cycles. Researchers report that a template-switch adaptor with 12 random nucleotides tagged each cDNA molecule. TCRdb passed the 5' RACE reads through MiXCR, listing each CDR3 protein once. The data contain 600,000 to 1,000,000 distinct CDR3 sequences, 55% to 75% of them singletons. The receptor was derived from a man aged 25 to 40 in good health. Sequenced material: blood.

The CDR3 DNA follows: TGTGCCAGCGCCCCGAGGGAGGTGGAGACCCAGTACTTC. Translating gives CASAPREVETQYF. The chain has TRBV7-6 and TRBJ2-5; the D gene is possibly TRBD2 (6 bases). V was shortened by 8 bases and J by 5 bases, with 15 bases between the two germline ends. CDR3 length: 13 amino acids. The germline CDR1 and CDR2 sequences are SGHVS and FNYEAQ.